This T cell receptor (beta chain) was observed in a study of shared T cell receptors in the human thymus. V lost 0 bases to trimming and J lost 5 bases; unmatched junction nucleotides: 5. Germline CDR1 is SGHDT and CDR2 is YYEEEE. CDR3 size: 16 residues. The table came from immunoSEQ multiplex PCR; TCRdb's copy has only in-frame clones and leaves some out. Of hundreds of thousands of clones listed, about 89% are singletons. In addition, the sample was reused for a study of human thymus T cells. As that study records: Corrective surgery for congenital heart defects was being performed on the healthy Finnish infants who were the donors. Thymus tissue for the work was resected from patients undergoing corrective heart surgery. Use of V and J genes seemed skewed within the thymic and blood repertoires. Thymic repertoires of unrelated individuals were reported in related research to overlap highly.

The sample taken for sequencing was thymocytes. The receptor comes from a boy younger than two with a congenital heart defect. This chain joins TRBV5-6 and TRBJ2-2; 9 bases align to TRBD1. The DNA for the CDR3 is TGTGCCAGCAGCTTGGGGGGACAGGGAACAACCGGGGAGCTGTTTTTT. The encoded protein is CASSLGGQGTTGELFF. Variable domain in full (rest from reference TRBV5-6 and TRBJ2-2): DAGVTQSPTHLIKTRGQQVTLRCSPKSGHDTVSWYQQALGQGPQFIFQYYEEEERQRGNFPDRFSGHQFPNYSSELNVNALLLGDSALYLCASSLGGQGTTGELFFGEGSRLTVL.